The 20 T cell receptor beta chains in this list originate from one sample, sequenced in a study of cytomegalovirus exposure and HLA in healthy donors. The PCR contained 60 Vbeta and 13 Jbeta primers. Clones were read by immunoSEQ multiplex PCR, and TCRdb kept only the in-frame ones, dropping some. The data contain 100,000 to 150,000 clones, under 85% of them singletons. Sequenced sample: PBMCs. These receptors were obtained from a woman in her forties in good health and CMV-seropositive.

The V and J genes are TRBV19 and TRBJ1-2, with TRBD1 matching over 7 bases. V lost 0 bases, J lost 4 bases, and 17 bases stayed unmatched. Germline CDR1 is LNHDA and CDR2 is SQIVND (reference sequence). The CDR3 totals 19 residues. The CDR3 DNA reads TGTGCCAGTAGTATAGATGGTCGACAGGGACGGCGAATGGGCTATGGCTACACCTTC. It specifies CASSIDGRQGRRMGYGYTF.

In its sample, this clone was seen once. V is TRBV9 and J is TRBJ1-4; tentative D call: TRBD1 (5 bases). V dropped 1 base and J dropped 3 bases, with 10 bases sitting between them. The CDR3 runs to 15 residues. The germline gives CDR1 SGDLS, CDR2 YYNGEE. The CDR3 loop is CASSVQGSPNEKLFF. The CDR3, as DNA: TGTGCCAGCAGCGTACAGGGATCCCCTAATGAAAAACTGTTTTTT.

In the case of this clone: This specimen includes other DNA sequences encoding the same CDR3. The CDR3 DNA follows: TGCGCCAGCTTCAGAGGAGCGGGATCTCAGACCTACAATGAGCAGTTCTTC. As protein: CASFRGAGSQTYNEQFF. The rearrangement uses TRBV5-1 and TRBJ2-1, with 7 nucleotides matching TRBD2. Germline V gene sequence: CDR1 SGHRS, CDR2 YFSETQ. This CDR3 has 17 amino acids. J was trimmed by 2 bases and V by 7 bases; bases with no gene match: 15.

This chain joins TRBV2 and TRBJ2-7; 8 bases are a match to TRBD1. CDR1 and CDR2 from the germline V gene are SNHLY and FYNNEI. The CDR3 length is 15 residues. V lost 6 bases to trimming and J lost 3 bases; unmatched junction nucleotides: 10. The CDR3 sequence: CASSVDRGGFYEQYF. The CDR3 nucleotides read TGTGCCAGCAGCGTAGACAGGGGCGGCTTCTACGAGCAGTACTTC.

This clone was detected only a few times. The chain is built from TRBV27 and TRBJ2-3, with no clear D. V lost 5 bases, J lost 3 bases, and 9 bases lay in between. Germline V lookup: CDR1 MNHEY, CDR2 SMNVEV (reference sequence). The CDR3 sequence is 13 residues long. This CDR3 is CASSPPVTDTQYF. The CDR3, as DNA: TGTGCCAGCAGTCCCCCCGTAACAGATACGCAGTATTTT.

The chain links TRBV11-2 to TRBJ2-7, with D unclear. V shed 2 bases and J shed 0 bases, with 8 bases lying between them. There are 14 residues in the CDR3. Germline V gene lookup returns CDR1 SGHAT and CDR2 FQNNGV. CDR3 loop: CASSLISNSYEQYF. The CDR3 DNA follows: TGTGCCAGCAGCTTAATAAGCAACTCCTACGAGCAGTACTTC.

The chain carries TRBV30 and TRBJ2-5; TRBD2 aligns across 9 bases. This CDR3 has 17 residues. V lost 2 bases, J lost 5 bases, and 15 bases stayed unmatched. The germline gives CDR1 GTSNPN, CDR2 SVGIG (reference sequence). The CDR3 DNA sequence: TGTGCCTGGAGTAGGGGAATAGCGGGAGTCCGGGTCGAGACCCAGTACTTC. Amino acids: CAWSRGIAGVRVETQYF.

V and J are TRBV9 and TRBJ2-3; the D gene is possibly TRBD2 (7 bases). With 6 bases removed from V and 2 bases from J, the gap between germline ends came to 13 bases. The CDR3 extends over 14 amino acids. Germline assignment: CDR1 SGDLS and CDR2 YYNGEE. Written as DNA, the CDR3 is TGTGCCAGCAAGGGGGGGTATTTCACAGATACGCAGTATTTT. Its translation is CASKGGYFTDTQYF. The entire variable domain, with the rest obtained from reference TRBV9 and TRBJ2-3, is as follows: DSGVTQTPKHLITATGQRVTLRCSPRSGDLSVYWYQQSLDQGLQFLIQYYNGEERAKGNILERFSAQQFPDLHSELNLSSLELGDSALYFCASKGGYFTDTQYFGPGTRLTVL.

This chain uses TRBV6-5 with TRBJ1-1; 8 positions match TRBD1. Germline V gene data show CDR1 as MNHEY and CDR2 as SVGAGI. The V and J ends lost 6 bases and 3 bases, in that order; junction bases with no gene match: 3. The CDR3 runs 13 residues. The CDR3 region has the DNA TGTGCCAGCAGCCTGGACAGGGACACTGAAGCTTTCTTT. It is translated as CASSLDRDTEAFF.

This clone was counted a single time. The chain has TRBV9 and TRBJ2-7; TRBD1 matches at 10 bases. J was trimmed by 6 bases and V by 2 bases; bases with no gene match: 5. Germline V gives CDR1 SGDLS, CDR2 YYNGEE. The CDR3 has 14 residues. CDR3 loop: CASSVSWTGGEQYF. For the CDR3, the DNA is TGTGCCAGCAGCGTCTCCTGGACAGGGGGCGAGCAGTACTTC.

The V and J genes are TRBV5-4 and TRBJ2-7, with 8 bases matching TRBD1. CDR1 SGHNT and CDR2 YYREEE come from the germline V gene (reference sequence). Trimming cost V 2 bases and J 5 bases; bases outside gene matches: 6. This CDR3 is 14 amino acids long. CDR3 sequence (DNA): TGTGCCAGCAGCTTTGGGCAGGGGGCGAACGAGCAGTACTTC. It encodes CASSFGQGANEQYF.

This clone has more than one count but fewer than ten. The genes are TRBV14 and TRBJ2-2, with D perhaps matching TRBD1 (7 bases). V was shortened by 2 bases and J by 4 bases, with 8 bases between the two germline ends. Germline V lookup: CDR1 SGHDN, CDR2 FVKESK. The CDR3 consists of 14 residues. CDR3 region: CASSQQGGTGELFF. The DNA for the CDR3 is TGTGCCAGCAGCCAACAGGGGGGCACCGGGGAGCTGTTTTTT.

This chain links TRBV18 with TRBJ2-3; D perhaps matches TRBD2 (5 bases). CDR3 size: 16 residues. Trimming removed 1 base from V and 2 bases from J, with 13 bases in between. CDR1 KGHSH and CDR2 LQKENI come from the germline V gene. CDR3 amino acids: CASSPLLSGITDTQYF. CDR3 in DNA: TGTGCCAGCTCACCACTGCTCAGCGGAATCACAGATACGCAGTATTTT.

The chain couples TRBV23-1 to TRBJ2-2; TRBD2 is a possible D gene (5 bases). TRBV23-1 is an ORF for which the function is uncertain. The CDR3 runs 13 residues. V lost 11 bases, J lost 5 bases, and 15 bases lay in between. CDR3 residues: CAGGPCGTGELFF. CDR3 nucleotide sequence: TGCGCCGGCGGTCCCTGCGGGACCGGGGAGCTGTTTTTT.

V is TRBV2 and J is TRBJ2-1, with 8 nucleotides matching TRBD2. J gave up 0 bases and V 5 bases, and 3 bases lay outside the gene matches. The CDR3 length is 15 residues. Germline CDR1 and CDR2: SNHLY and FYNNEI. DNA for the CDR3: TGTGCCAGCAGTCCCGGGAGGGCCTCCTACAATGAGCAGTTCTTC. This sequence encodes CASSPGRASYNEQFF. The full variable domain, in which reference TRBV2 and TRBJ2-1 provide the parts outside the CDR3, is EPEVTQTPSHQVTQMGQEVILRCVPISNHLYFYWYRQILGQKVEFLVSFYNNEISEKSEIFDDQFSVERPDGSNFTLKIRSTKLEDSAMYFCASSPGRASYNEQFFGPGTRLTVL.

The CDR3 loop reads CASSLGSSGGDEQYF. DNA for the CDR3: TGTGCCAGCAGCCTGGGGTCCAGCGGGGGAGACGAGCAGTACTTC. This chain connects TRBV5-5 to TRBJ2-7, with 8 bases lining up with TRBD2. With V trimmed by 4 bases and J by 5 bases, 11 bases remained unmatched. CDR3 length: 15 residues. Germline-derived CDR1 and CDR2 are SGHKS and YYEKEE (reference sequence). The whole variable domain, remainder taken from reference TRBV5-5 and TRBJ2-7, is DAGVTQSPTHLIKTRGQQVTLRCSPISGHKSVSWYQQVLGQGPQFIFQYYEKEERGRGNFPDRFSARQFPNYSSELNVNALLLGDSALYLCASSLGSSGGDEQYFGPGTRLTVT.

CDR3 sequence: CASSDGQGGQETQYF. CDR3 coding DNA: TGTGCCAGCAGCGATGGACAGGGAGGGCAAGAGACCCAGTACTTC. The genes are TRBV5-8 and TRBJ2-5; TRBD1 is a possible D gene (8 bases). Between the trimmed V and J ends, which lost 4 bases and 2 bases, there was a span of 15 bases. Germline V gives CDR1 SGHTS, CDR2 YDEGEE. The CDR3 is 15 amino acids.

This clone was found once. The chain employs TRBV2 and TRBJ1-1; 7 nucleotides align to TRBD1. CDR1 SNHLY and CDR2 FYNNEI come from the germline V gene. After removal of 2 bases from V and 0 bases from J, the junction contained 9 bases not matched to a gene. CDR3 length equals 17 residues. CDR3 sequence (DNA): TGTGCCAGCAGTGAAAGGTGGGACAGCTTCATGAACACTGAAGCTTTCTTT. Translating gives CASSERWDSFMNTEAFF.

This clone appeared once. The J gene is TRBJ2-5, the V gene TRBV7-4; D is possibly TRBD1 (6 bases). The germline V gene has CDR1 SGHVT and CDR2 SQSDAQ. This CDR3 contains 13 residues. Between the trimmed V and J ends, which lost 8 bases and 4 bases, there was a span of 14 bases. The CDR3 loop is CASHVTGRETQYF. CDR3 DNA: TGTGCCAGCCATGTTACAGGGAGAGAGACCCAGTACTTC.

This chain uses TRBV6-6 with TRBJ2-7; 11 bases align to TRBD2. Looked up from germline, CDR1 is MNHNY and CDR2 is SVGAGI (reference sequence). The CDR3 runs 14 residues. J lost 3 bases, V lost 5 bases, and 3 bases had no gene match. DNA for the CDR3: TGTGCCAGCAGTCCCGGGACTAGCGGCTACGAGCAGTACTTC. Its translation is CASSPGTSGYEQYF.